This T cell receptor beta chain was profiled in a study of blood T cell repertoires in COVID-19. The assay was immunoSEQ multiplex PCR, and TCRdb's table has in-frame clones only and misses some. The repertoire holds about 270,000 clones, with roughly 90% as singletons. The germline V gene encodes CDR1 KGHSH and CDR2 LQKENI. The CDR3 is 17 residues long. The V gene end was trimmed by 3 bases and the J gene end by 2 bases; junction bases not matched to a gene: 10. J is TRBJ2-7 and V is TRBV18; 10 bases align to TRBD2. Sequenced input: PBMCs or T cells enriched from blood (not recorded which). The sequence was obtained from a man aged 40-50 years who had been exposed to COVID-19. The CDR3 spells CASSPHPGTSEPYEQYF. The CDR3 DNA sequence: TGTGCCAGCTCACCTCACCCTGGGACTAGCGAGCCCTACGAGCAGTACTTC.